These 13 T cell receptor beta chains were all obtained from the same sample, sequenced in a study of T-cell reconstitution after alpha-beta-depleted transplantation in children. Unique molecular identifiers were built into the TCRbeta library. TCRdb used MiXCR to reprocess the PCR reads, holding one entry per CDR3 protein. The repertoire holds about 350,000 distinct CDR3 sequences, with 15% to 20% as singletons. The material was PBMCs, mostly from graft donor cells, obtained 360 days after TCRalphabeta/CD19-depleted stem cell transplant. The receptors shown here come from a male patient aged 2-15 years who had a stem cell transplant for acute lymphoblastic leukemia, so the T cells may come from the graft donor.

The chain has TRBV4-3 and TRBJ2-7; D is possibly TRBD2 (5 bases). CDR1 is LGHNA, CDR2 YSLEER, per germline. The V gene lost 3 bases and the J gene lost 2 bases, with 8 bases spanning the gap. CDR3 length equals 13 residues. The DNA for the CDR3 is TGCGCCAGCAGCCAGAGCGGAGCCTACGAGCAGTACTTC. This sequence encodes CASSQSGAYEQYF.

This clonotype was picked up a small number of times. This rearrangement joins TRBV12-3 or TRBV12-4 to TRBJ1-2, with D possibly being TRBD1 (5 bases). Trimming cost V 4 bases and J 5 bases, with 11 bases left between them. The CDR3 is 13 amino acids. DNA of the CDR3: TGTGCCAGCAGTTCAGGGAATATGTATGGCTACACCTTC. This encodes CASSSGNMYGYTF.

This clonotype was detected ten times or more. The chain links TRBV28 to TRBJ2-7; TRBD2 might be the D (6 bases). Trimming took 8 bases from V and 6 from J, leaving 14 bases between them. The CDR3 sequence is 12 residues long. Germline CDR1 is MDHEN and CDR2 is SYDVKM. CDR3 amino acids: CASPDPGGEQYF. The CDR3 bases are TGTGCCAGCCCCGATCCCGGGGGCGAGCAGTACTTC. Looking up the rest from reference TRBV28 and TRBJ2-7 gives the full variable domain: DVKVTQSSRYLVKRTGEKVFLECVQDMDHENMFWYRQDPGLGLRLIYFSYDVKMKEKGDIPEGYSVSREKKERFSLILESASTNQTSMYLCASPDPGGEQYFGPGTRLTVT.

This chain links TRBV5-1 with TRBJ2-7, with a tentative D call TRBD1 (5 bases). This CDR3 region has 16 residues. The V gene's germline CDR1 is SGHRS and CDR2 YFSETQ. With 1 base removed from V and 0 bases from J, the gap between germline ends came to 14 bases. CDR3 in DNA: TGCGCCAGCAGCTTGAGGGCGGTTGGGGCCTCCTACGAGCAGTACTTC. Amino acids: CASSLRAVGASYEQYF.

V and J are TRBV20-1 and TRBJ1-5, with 7 bases fitting TRBD1. Losses at the gene ends were 6 bases for V and 3 bases for J; bases not matched to a gene: 8. The CDR3 extends over 14 amino acids. Germline V gene data show CDR1 as DFQATT and CDR2 as SNEGSKA (reference sequence). The chain's CDR3 is CSAPGGTTNQPQHF. The CDR3 DNA sequence: TGCAGTGCCCCAGGGGGGACCACCAATCAGCCCCAGCATTTT.

The chain uses TRBV29-1 and TRBJ2-1, with D perhaps being TRBD1 or TRBD2 (6 bases each). The CDR3 contains 15 residues. CDR1 is SQVTM and CDR2 is ANQGSEA in the germline V gene. V shed 5 bases and J shed 2 bases, with 16 bases lying between them. The CDR3 DNA reads as TGCAGCGTTCTCACTTCGGGGGCCCCCTACAATGAGCAGTTCTTC. This translates into CSVLTSGAPYNEQFF.

This clonotype was found a few times. This chain connects TRBV4-2 to TRBJ1-5; D not certain. V shed 3 bases and J shed 3 bases, with 12 bases lying between them. CDR1 is LGHNA, CDR2 YNFKEQ, per germline. This CDR3 comprises 15 residues. CDR3 coding DNA: TGTGCCAGCAGCCACCAGAGGGAGGCCAATCAGCCCCAGCATTTT. The encoded protein is CASSHQREANQPQHF.

In its sample, this clonotype was seen a few times. This chain uses TRBV12-3 or TRBV12-4 with TRBJ2-3, with a tentative D call TRBD2 (6 bases). The V and J ends lost 3 bases and 2 bases respectively, with 12 bases between them. The CDR3 consists of 15 residues. The CDR3: CASSFGGRFTDTQYF. The CDR3, as DNA: TGTGCCAGCAGTTTCGGAGGGCGGTTCACAGATACGCAGTATTTT.

This clonotype turned up a few times. The rearrangement uses TRBV30 and TRBJ2-5, with 11 bases lining up with TRBD2. This CDR3 has 14 amino acids. Germline CDR1 reads GTSNPN; CDR2 reads SVGIG (reference sequence). The trim removed 8 bases at V and 2 bases at J, leaving 7 bases unmatched. In nucleotides, the CDR3 is TGTGCCAGCCCCGGGACTAGCGGTCAAGAGACCCAGTACTTC. It translates to CASPGTSGQETQYF.

The rearrangement joins TRBV28 to TRBJ1-2; perhaps TRBD1 as D (6 bases). CDR1 is MDHEN, CDR2 SYDVKM, per germline. Trimming removed 2 bases from V and 6 bases from J, with 13 bases in between. This CDR3 has 14 residues. CDR3 loop: CASSLMGAGDGYTF. The CDR3 DNA follows: TGTGCCAGCAGTTTAATGGGGGCGGGGGATGGCTACACCTTC.

In this sample, this clonotype turned up a few times. The chain recombines TRBV5-1 with TRBJ2-7; D possibly corresponds to TRBD1 (6 bases). Germline V lookup: CDR1 SGHRS, CDR2 YFSETQ. CDR3 size: 12 residues. The V end lost 1 base, the J end lost 5 bases, and 7 bases lay between the germline ends. The CDR3 DNA sequence: TGCGCCAGCAGCTTGACAGGGAACGAGCAGTACTTC. Its translation is CASSLTGNEQYF.

The V gene is TRBV4-1, the J gene TRBJ2-1; 7 nucleotides agree with TRBD2. The germline V gene encodes CDR1 MGHRA and CDR2 YSYEKL. The length of the CDR3 is 17 residues. Trimming removed 2 bases from V and 0 bases from J; junction bases left unmatched: 7. The DNA for the CDR3 is TGCGCCAGCAGCCAATCACCCAGCGGGGCCTCCTACAATGAGCAGTTCTTC. Translating it yields CASSQSPSGASYNEQFF.

The V call is TRBV20-1, the J call TRBJ2-3, with unresolved D. The V end was cut by 0 bases, the J end by 4 bases, with 8 bases between. This CDR3 has 13 amino acids. Germline V lookup: CDR1 DFQATT, CDR2 SNEGSKA (reference sequence). The CDR3 region is CSARESPPDTQYF. CDR3 nucleotide sequence: TGCAGTGCTAGAGAGTCCCCCCCAGATACGCAGTATTTT.